This T cell receptor beta chain originates from a study of T cells in tumors after PD-1 blockade (dated by TCRdb to about 2019). Some background on the complete study: Patients with prior checkpoint blockade, systemic immunosuppressant use, or recent radiotherapy or other anti-cancer therapy within 4 weeks were excluded. Treatment consisted of either cemiplimab 350 mg every 2 weeks or pembrolizumab 200 mg every 3 weeks. Ongoing daily vismodegib 150 mg was also given to a subset of patients during anti-PD-1 treatment. An average of 113,528 TCR templates (range roughly 23,000-270,000) and 35,000 or so unique clonotypes was obtained for peripheral blood samples. The study performed paired single-cell RNA and TCR sequencing on site-matched tumors from BCC or SCC patients before and after anti-PD-1 therapy. Bulk TCR sequencing was performed on around 10 peripheral blood samples from roughly five patients to compare blood and tumor clonotypes. RECIST version 1.1 was the standard used to evaluate clinical response. Broader findings and caveats from the paper: The source of novel T cell clones was not identified, and lymphoid organs or rare unexpanded clones within the tumor or the tumor periphery could be included among the possible sources. Around 37% of tumor TCR clonotypes were detected in blood, and some novel exhausted tumor clones were observed in pre-treatment blood, which was taken as suggesting peripheral recruitment.

Deep TCRbeta sequencing was performed with the immunoSEQ platform. In the original analysis: For further analysis, only productive rearrangements were exported out of the immunoSEQ Analyzer. T cell phenotypes were assigned to bulk TCRbeta clonotypes by matching the clonotypes to single-cell RNA+TCR-seq clones with the same TCRbeta sequence. Tumor enrichment of a clone was calculated by dividing the clone's tumor frequency by the clone's PBMC frequency, both taken from bulk TCR sequencing. TCRs were sorted with GLIPH into specificity groups, meaning clusters of distinct TCRs that share CDR3 motifs and likely recognize common antigens. In its TCRdb copy, this immuneACCESS table keeps in-frame sequences only and misses some clones. Where compared with another copy, unresolved V genes explain less than half of these, and the others have no known cause. The V and J calls and clone size come from that table; D and trimming were worked out from the DNA. Across this sample there are approximately 35,000 clones, with around 80% seen only once. The top ten clonotypes cover under 40% of the sample.

The time point tag for this specimen amounts to: before anti-PD-1 therapy. Genomic DNA extracted from tumor biopsies or peripheral blood was used for bulk TCRbeta sequencing, with input ranging from roughly 616 ng to 6,500 ng. Every patient was a poor candidate for surgical resection and had histologically proven advanced or metastatic basal or squamous cell carcinoma. The basal cell carcinoma cohort comprised 10 to 12 patients, of whom 8 had bulk tumor TCR sequencing. As for this clone: The clone's antigen remains unknown. Nothing much larger sits one base from this clone, and base qualities are not available.

Trimming at the junction amounts to 3 bases on V and 6 bases on J, and the germline ends lie 12 bases apart. Including cysteine and phenylalanine, the CDR3 has 14 amino acids. CDR3 DNA only is kept here, 42 bases in frame from base 1. From the germline V gene (reference sequence), CDR1 is GTSNPN and CDR2 is SVGIG. The rearranged segments are TRBV30 and TRBJ1-6, with TRBD1 as a weak D call on 6 bases. This clonotype was sampled from a human donor with basal cell carcinoma. This material consisted of PBMCs, taken before anti-PD-1 treatment. In nucleotide form, the sequence is TGTGCCTGGAGACAGGGACAAGCTAATTCACCCCTCCACTTT. Its protein reads: CAWRQGQANSPLHF.